Sequencing of this T cell receptor beta chain was carried out in a study of blood T cell repertoires in COVID-19. Study-level information: Samples of COVID-19 (acute and convalescent) were obtained from the United States, Italy and Spain. The analysed material was cDNA or gDNA that came from T cells, B-cell-depleted T cells, or PBMCs.

Study processing details: Estimates of nucleated cell counts were drawn from the amplification of reference gene primers. Here immunoSEQ multiplex PCR was the method, and the copy in TCRdb shows in-frame clones only, minus some. V, J and clone size are those of that table, while D and trimming were read from the DNA. The table includes tens of thousands of clones, more than 60% detected once. Germline loops: CDR1 MGHDK, CDR2 SYGVNS. This CDR3 region has 15 residues. Trimming took 3 bases from V and 3 from J, leaving 14 bases between them. The chain has TRBV25-1 and TRBJ1-1, with no clear D. This TCR was recovered from a woman aged 70-85 years with acute or convalescent COVID-19. The specimen sequenced was peripheral blood. The CDR3 sequence: CASSDTRETHTEAFF. CDR3 DNA: TGTGCCAGCAGTGACACAAGGGAGACTCACACTGAAGCTTTCTTT.